The 12 T cell receptor beta chains reported below all come from one sample, sequenced in a study of blood T cells in healthy people across ages. The use of a sample-barcoded 5' primer and a J-beta primer mix characterized a second PCR of about 7 to 12 cycles. TCRdb reprocessed the 5' RACE reads via MiXCR and lists one record per CDR3 protein. The sample has roughly 830,000 distinct CDR3 sequences, approximately 59% seen once; the top ten hold about a quarter. The sequencing input was blood. Receptors originate from a young man in good health.

This clonotype was counted between two and nine times. The J gene is TRBJ2-6, the V gene TRBV7-2, with 9 bases fitting TRBD1. V lost 5 bases and J lost 2; bases outside the gene matches: 1. This CDR3 is 15 amino acids long. Germline V CDR1 and CDR2: SGHTA, FQGNSA. The CDR3, as DNA: TGTGCCAGCAGCACAGGGGGCGCTGGGGCCAACGTCCTGACTTTC. It yields the protein CASSTGGAGANVLTF.

The V call is TRBV7-9, the J call TRBJ2-7, with TRBD1 matching 9 bases. The germline gives CDR1 SEHNR, CDR2 FQNEAQ (reference sequence). V lost 4 bases, J lost 3 bases, and 19 bases stayed unmatched. This CDR3 comprises 19 residues. The CDR3 sequence is CASSSERQGVRGNDYEQYF. CDR3 coding DNA: TGTGCCAGCAGCTCGGAACGACAGGGGGTACGGGGCAATGACTACGAGCAGTACTTC.

V usage is TRBV4-2 and J usage is TRBJ2-3; 8 bases match TRBD2. Germline lookup yields CDR1 LGHNA and CDR2 YNFKEQ. Unmatched junction bases numbered 11, after V lost 2 bases and J lost 4 bases. The CDR3 has 17 amino acids. The CDR3 bases are TGTGCCAGCAGCCAATCACGACTAGCGAGCTACCCAGATACGCAGTATTTT. The encoded protein is CASSQSRLASYPDTQYF.

This clonotype was seen more than once but under ten times. The chain uses TRBV7-9 and TRBJ2-4, with D perhaps TRBD1 (5 bases). V lost 1 base and J lost 14, with 12 bases in between. There are 12 residues in the CDR3. The germline V gene has CDR1 SEHNR and CDR2 FQNEAQ (reference sequence). The CDR3 coding sequence is TGTGCCAGCAGCTTAGGACAGTCACACGAGTACTTC. Its protein is CASSLGQSHEYF.

This clonotype was counted a few times. V usage is TRBV20-1 and J usage is TRBJ2-7; perhaps TRBD2 as D (6 bases). The CDR3 contains 12 residues. V dropped 0 bases and J dropped 7 bases, with 10 bases sitting between them. CDR1 and CDR2 (germline): DFQATT, SNEGSKA (reference sequence). The CDR3 protein is CSARDLGGEQYF. The CDR3 coding sequence is TGCAGTGCTAGAGATTTGGGAGGTGAGCAGTACTTC.

The CDR3 DNA reads TGTGCCACCGATTTTACAGGGAGCACTGAAGCTTTCTTT. This encodes CATDFTGSTEAFF. This rearrangement joins TRBV28 to TRBJ1-1, with D possibly TRBD1 on 6 matching bases. Germline CDR1 and CDR2: MDHEN and SYDVKM. V gave up 10 bases and J gave up 4 bases, with 16 bases separating them. The CDR3 runs 13 residues.

This chain links TRBV12-3 or TRBV12-4 with TRBJ2-3; TRBD2 aligns across 8 bases. V lost 4 bases and J lost 5; bases outside the gene matches: 2. This CDR3 has 13 residues. CDR3 protein: CASSSLAGDTQYF. The DNA for the CDR3 is TGTGCCAGCAGTTCTCTAGCGGGAGATACGCAGTATTTT.

V and J are TRBV7-2 and TRBJ2-1; tentatively, D is TRBD2 (7 bases). CDR3 length: 19 residues. In germline, CDR1 is SGHTA, CDR2 FQGNSA. V was clipped by 0 bases and J by 0 bases, with 18 bases between them. The CDR3 sequence is CASSLARPGGVYSYNEQFF. The CDR3 nucleotides read TGTGCCAGCAGCTTAGCCCGGCCGGGGGGCGTATACTCCTACAATGAGCAGTTCTTC. Complete variable domain (other parts from reference TRBV7-2 and TRBJ2-1): GAGVSQSPSNKVTEKGKDVELRCDPISGHTALYWYRQSLGQGLEFLIYFQGNSAPDKSGLPSDRFSAERTGGSVSTLTIQRTQQEDSAVYLCASSLARPGGVYSYNEQFFGPGTRLTVL.

This chain uses TRBV20-1 with TRBJ2-7; TRBD1 matches 7 bases. Germline V gene sequence: CDR1 DFQATT, CDR2 SNEGSKA (reference sequence). CDR3 length: 15 amino acids. The V and J ends lost 1 base and 2 bases, in that order; junction bases with no gene match: 8. The CDR3 nucleotides read TGCAGTGCTAGAGTTCTTACAGGGGACCCCTACGAGCAGTACTTC. It is translated as CSARVLTGDPYEQYF.

The J gene is TRBJ2-7, the V gene TRBV7-9; D may correspond to TRBD1 or TRBD2 (7 bases each). The CDR3 runs 15 residues. Germline V gene data show CDR1 as SEHNR and CDR2 as FQNEAQ (reference sequence). V gave up 7 bases and J gave up 5 bases, with 21 bases separating them. CDR3 sequence (DNA): TGTGCCAGCACATTGAGACAGGGACTACTGGACGAGCAGTACTTC. This codes for CASTLRQGLLDEQYF.

The J gene is TRBJ1-5, the V gene TRBV7-2; D might be TRBD1 (6 bases). This CDR3 has 15 amino acids. Germline V gene lookup returns CDR1 SGHTA and CDR2 FQGNSA. V gave up 5 bases and J gave up 5 bases, with 16 bases separating them. This CDR3 is CASSPDPYRDQPQHF. In DNA form, the CDR3 reads TGTGCCAGCAGCCCCGACCCCTACAGGGATCAGCCCCAGCATTTT.

This clonotype was counted only a few times. The chain carries TRBV13 and TRBJ1-2, with D possibly matching TRBD1 (6 bases). CDR3 size: 15 residues. Per germline, CDR1 PRHDT and CDR2 FYEKMQ (reference sequence). Trimming cost V 5 bases and J 3 bases, with 16 bases left between them. The CDR3 here is CASSPPGRGDYGYTF. The CDR3 region has the DNA TGTGCCAGCAGCCCGCCGGGCAGGGGTGACTATGGCTACACCTTC.